This entry lists 14 T cell receptor beta chains sequenced from one sample in a study of identical twins. TCRdb redid the calling of the 5' RACE reads with MiXCR, one entry per CDR3 protein. The data show roughly 200,000 distinct CDR3 sequences, more than 15% seen once. The same data also contributed to another study, on T cells expressing NK-cell markers.

The material sequenced was CD8+ T cells sorted from blood. The receptors originated from a woman between 18 and 29 years old in good health.

The table lists this clonotype with many counts. The rearrangement links TRBV4-3 to TRBJ1-1; D ambiguous. V was trimmed by 0 bases and J by 7 bases, leaving 12 bases between them. CDR3 length: 14 residues. Germline V lookup: CDR1 LGHNA, CDR2 YSLEER. CDR3 residues: CASSQDPRPGEAFF. DNA of the CDR3: TGCGCCAGCAGCCAAGACCCCAGGCCTGGTGAAGCTTTCTTT.

This chain uses TRBV6-6 with TRBJ2-1, with unresolved D. Trimming shortened V by 7 bases and J by 8 bases, and 15 bases separated the two germline ends. The CDR3 is 13 residues long. The germline V gene encodes CDR1 MNHNY and CDR2 SVGAGI (reference sequence). The CDR3 spells CASIGSSPHEQFF. The CDR3 DNA reads TGTGCCAGCATAGGGTCGTCTCCCCATGAGCAGTTCTTC.

The chain is built from TRBV7-2 and TRBJ2-3; D may be TRBD2 (6 bases). V was pared by 2 bases and J by 2 bases, with 11 bases between. The CDR3 consists of 15 residues. Germline V lookup: CDR1 SGHTA, CDR2 FQGNSA. The CDR3 loop is CASSLYGGSTDTQYF. In DNA form, the CDR3 reads TGTGCCAGCAGCTTATATGGGGGGTCCACAGATACGCAGTATTTT.

This clonotype has only a few counts. The germline gene is not matched at one end of the junction; a read error may be the cause. The J gene is TRBJ1-1, the V gene TRBV10-2, with 7 bases matching TRBD1. Per the germline V gene, CDR1 is WSHSY and CDR2 is SAAADI. This CDR3 is 12 amino acids long. CDR3 nucleotide sequence: TGCGCCACCAGTGGGACAGCGGGTGAAGCTTTCTTT. Its translation: CATSGTAGEAFF.

This clonotype occurred a few times. V and J are TRBV28 and TRBJ2-1; D perhaps matches TRBD2 (5 bases). This CDR3 is 14 amino acids long. Trimming stripped 3 bases from V and 8 bases from J, with 14 bases between. Germline CDR1 is MDHEN and CDR2 is SYDVKM. The CDR3: CASSFSPSPHEQFF. CDR3 DNA: TGTGCCAGCAGTTTCTCACCTAGCCCCCATGAGCAGTTCTTC.

The V gene is TRBV28, the J gene TRBJ2-2; weak D call: TRBD2 (6 bases). The CDR3 contains 16 residues. Germline lookup yields CDR1 MDHEN and CDR2 SYDVKM. Trimming stripped 7 bases from V and 0 bases from J, with 15 bases between. The DNA of the CDR3 is TGTGCCAGCACCATTAAAGCGGGCCCGAACACCGGGGAGCTGTTTTTT. Translating gives CASTIKAGPNTGELFF.

The rearrangement joins TRBV9 to TRBJ2-1, with a weak D call TRBD2 (5 bases). This CDR3 has 15 amino acids. The V end lost 0 bases, the J end lost 4 bases, and 11 bases lay between the germline ends. CDR1 and CDR2 (germline): SGDLS, YYNGEE. As DNA, the CDR3 is TGTGCCAGCAGCGTAGTTGGAGGAGGATACAATGAGCAGTTCTTC. It specifies CASSVVGGGYNEQFF.

The genes are TRBV18 and TRBJ2-3; 8 bases are shared with TRBD1. From germline, CDR1 is KGHSH and CDR2 LQKENI. The trim removed 4 bases at V and 4 bases at J, leaving 4 bases unmatched. The CDR3 covers 14 residues. For the CDR3, the DNA is TGTGCCAGCTCACTTGACAGGGGCGCAGATACGCAGTATTTT. Translating gives CASSLDRGADTQYF.

The genes are TRBV20-1 and TRBJ2-7; D perhaps matches TRBD2 (6 bases). The CDR3 sequence is 16 residues long. Germline V lookup: CDR1 DFQATT, CDR2 SNEGSKA (reference sequence). V was pared by 1 base and J by 2 bases, with 18 bases between. The CDR3 bases are TGCAGTGCTAGAGTCCCCGGGACTCCACTACCCTACGAGCAGTACTTC. It codes for CSARVPGTPLPYEQYF.

This clonotype was detected a few times. The chain links TRBV5-1 to TRBJ2-7; D ambiguous. The CDR3 is made up of 15 amino acids. The germline gives CDR1 SGHRS, CDR2 YFSETQ. V lost 0 bases to trimming and J lost 1 base, with 11 bases between them. CDR3 bases: TGCGCCAGCAGCTTGGAGGCCAGCCTTTCCTACGAGCAGTACTTC. It codes for CASSLEASLSYEQYF.

The chain has TRBV3-1 and TRBJ1-5; the D gene is possibly TRBD1 (5 bases). The CDR3 has 13 amino acids. V shed 4 bases and J shed 3 bases, with 7 bases lying between them. The germline gives CDR1 LGHDT, CDR2 YNNKEL (reference sequence). CDR3 region: CASSRGPNQPQHF. As DNA, the CDR3 is TGTGCCAGCAGCCGGGGACCCAATCAGCCCCAGCATTTT.

The genes are TRBV19 and TRBJ2-1, with 10 positions matching TRBD1. This CDR3 spans 15 amino acids. The germline V gene has CDR1 LNHDA and CDR2 SQIVND (reference sequence). After removal of 6 bases from V and 5 bases from J, the junction contained 7 bases not matched to a gene. The CDR3 DNA reads as TGTGCCAGTAGGACCTGGGACAGGGGCCACAATGAGCAGTTCTTC. Its protein is CASRTWDRGHNEQFF.

The chain has TRBV7-9 and TRBJ2-7, with 7 bases matching TRBD1. The V segment lost 4 bases and the J segment 3 bases; nucleotides outside the gene matches: 9. The CDR3 length is 15 residues. Germline V gene data show CDR1 as SEHNR and CDR2 as FQNEAQ (reference sequence). The CDR3 reads CASSSRQGIGYEQYF. In DNA, the CDR3 is TGTGCCAGCAGCTCCCGACAGGGAATAGGCTACGAGCAGTACTTC.

V gene TRBV12-3 or TRBV12-4 combines with J gene TRBJ2-5; D unclear. The CDR3 is 12 residues long. Trimming cost V 5 bases and J 5 bases, with 9 bases left between them. The CDR3 reads CASSDFGETQYF. In DNA form, the CDR3 reads TGTGCCAGCAGTGATTTTGGGGAGACCCAGTACTTC.